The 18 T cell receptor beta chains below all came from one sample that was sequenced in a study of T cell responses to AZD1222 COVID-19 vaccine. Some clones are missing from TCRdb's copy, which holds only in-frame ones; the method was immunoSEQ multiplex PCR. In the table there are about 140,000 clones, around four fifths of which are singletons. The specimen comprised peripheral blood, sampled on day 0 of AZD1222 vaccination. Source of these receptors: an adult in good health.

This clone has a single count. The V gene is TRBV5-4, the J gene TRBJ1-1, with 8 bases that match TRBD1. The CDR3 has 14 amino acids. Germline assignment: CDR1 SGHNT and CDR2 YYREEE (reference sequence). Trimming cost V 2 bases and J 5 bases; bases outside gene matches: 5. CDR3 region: CASSFQGAITEAFF. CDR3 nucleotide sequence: TGTGCCAGCAGCTTCCAGGGGGCGATTACTGAAGCTTTCTTT.

This chain's CDR3 is CASSFGRANTEAFF. In nucleotides, the CDR3 is TGCGCCAGCAGCTTCGGCAGGGCAAACACTGAAGCTTTCTTT. The chain couples TRBV5-1 to TRBJ1-1, with D perhaps TRBD1 (5 bases). Per the germline V gene, CDR1 is SGHRS and CDR2 is YFSETQ. Trimming removed 2 bases from V and 2 bases from J, with 10 bases in between. The CDR3 has 14 residues. The whole variable domain, remainder taken from reference TRBV5-1 and TRBJ1-1, is KAGVTQTPRYLIKTRGQQVTLSCSPISGHRSVSWYQQTPGQGLQFLFEYFSETQRNKGNFPGRFSGRQFSNSRSEMNVSTLELGDSALYLCASSFGRANTEAFFGQGTRLTVV.

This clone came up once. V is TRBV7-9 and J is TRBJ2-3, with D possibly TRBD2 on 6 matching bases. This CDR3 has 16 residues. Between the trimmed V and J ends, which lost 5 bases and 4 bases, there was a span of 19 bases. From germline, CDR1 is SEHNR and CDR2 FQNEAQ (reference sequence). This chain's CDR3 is CASSRRDPRRADTQYF. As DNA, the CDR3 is TGTGCCAGCAGCCGACGGGACCCCCGGAGGGCAGATACGCAGTATTTT.

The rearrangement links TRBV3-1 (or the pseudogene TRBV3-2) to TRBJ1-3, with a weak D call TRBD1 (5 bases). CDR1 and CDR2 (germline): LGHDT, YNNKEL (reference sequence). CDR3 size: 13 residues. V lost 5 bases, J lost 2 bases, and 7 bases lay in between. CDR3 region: CASSGDPGNTIYF. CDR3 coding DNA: TGTGCCAGCAGCGGGGACCCTGGAAACACCATATATTTT.

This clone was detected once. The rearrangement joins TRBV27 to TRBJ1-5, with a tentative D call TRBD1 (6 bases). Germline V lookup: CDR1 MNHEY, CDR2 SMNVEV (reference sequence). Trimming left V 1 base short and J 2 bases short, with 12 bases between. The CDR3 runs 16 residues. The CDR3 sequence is CASSLFPAGGNQPQHF. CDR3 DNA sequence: TGTGCCAGCAGTTTATTCCCCGCAGGGGGCAATCAGCCCCAGCATTTT.

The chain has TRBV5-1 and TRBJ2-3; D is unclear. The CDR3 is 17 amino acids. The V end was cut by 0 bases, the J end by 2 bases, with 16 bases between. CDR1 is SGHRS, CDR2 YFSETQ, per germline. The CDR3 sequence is CASSLGLGRFYTDTQYF. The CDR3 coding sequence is TGCGCCAGCAGCTTGGGGCTCGGCAGGTTTTACACAGATACGCAGTATTTT.

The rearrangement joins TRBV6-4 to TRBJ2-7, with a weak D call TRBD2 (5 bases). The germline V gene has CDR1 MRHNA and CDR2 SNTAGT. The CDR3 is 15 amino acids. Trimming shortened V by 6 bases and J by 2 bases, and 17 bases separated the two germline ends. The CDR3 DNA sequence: TGTGCCAGCAGAAGGGAGAGGCTCCTGACCTACGAGCAGTACTTC. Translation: CASRRERLLTYEQYF.

The DNA for the CDR3 is TGTGCCAGCAGCAAAATGAGGTACGGGGTAGATAGCAATCAGCCCCAGCATTTT. It is translated as CASSKMRYGVDSNQPQHF. The chain joins TRBV21-1 to TRBJ1-5. TRBV21-1 is an annotated pseudogene. This CDR3 region has 18 residues.

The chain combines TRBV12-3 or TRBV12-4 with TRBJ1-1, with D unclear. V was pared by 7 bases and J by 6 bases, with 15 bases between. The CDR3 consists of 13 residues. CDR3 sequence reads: CASTPGRRAEAFF. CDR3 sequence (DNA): TGTGCCAGCACTCCAGGAAGGCGGGCTGAAGCTTTCTTT.

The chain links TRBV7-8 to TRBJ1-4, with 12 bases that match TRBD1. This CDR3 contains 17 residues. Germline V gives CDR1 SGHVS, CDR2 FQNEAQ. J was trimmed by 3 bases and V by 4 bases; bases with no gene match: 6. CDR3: CASSSRDRGRANEKLFF. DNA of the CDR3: TGTGCCAGCAGCTCCCGGGACAGGGGGCGGGCTAATGAAAAACTGTTTTTT.

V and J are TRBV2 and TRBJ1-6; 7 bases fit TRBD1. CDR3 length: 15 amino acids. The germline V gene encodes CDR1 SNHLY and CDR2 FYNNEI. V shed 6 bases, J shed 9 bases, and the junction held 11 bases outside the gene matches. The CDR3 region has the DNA TGTGCCAGCAGCGAATACAGGGGAGCAGGTTCACCCCTCCACTTT. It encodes CASSEYRGAGSPLHF.

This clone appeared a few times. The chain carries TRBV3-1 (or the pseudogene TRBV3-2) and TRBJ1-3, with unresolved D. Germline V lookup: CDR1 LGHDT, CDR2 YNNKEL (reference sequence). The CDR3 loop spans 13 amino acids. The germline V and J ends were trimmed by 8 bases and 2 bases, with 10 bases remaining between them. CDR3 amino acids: CASWTEAGNTIYF. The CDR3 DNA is TGTGCCAGCTGGACCGAGGCTGGAAACACCATATATTTT.

CDR3 DNA: TGTGCCAGCAGTCAAGGACAGGGGCCCCCCTACGAGCAGTACTTC. Its protein is CASSQGQGPPYEQYF. This chain links TRBV28 with TRBJ2-7; TRBD1 matches at 9 bases. Trimming removed 5 bases from V and 2 bases from J; junction bases left unmatched: 7. Germline V CDR1 and CDR2: MDHEN, SYDVKM. The CDR3 totals 15 residues.

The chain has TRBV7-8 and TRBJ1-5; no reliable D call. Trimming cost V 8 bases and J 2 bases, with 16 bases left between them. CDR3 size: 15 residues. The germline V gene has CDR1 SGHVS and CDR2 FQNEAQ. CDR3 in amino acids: CASGQDRTGNQPQHF. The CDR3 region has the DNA TGTGCCAGCGGCCAGGATCGGACGGGCAATCAGCCCCAGCATTTT.

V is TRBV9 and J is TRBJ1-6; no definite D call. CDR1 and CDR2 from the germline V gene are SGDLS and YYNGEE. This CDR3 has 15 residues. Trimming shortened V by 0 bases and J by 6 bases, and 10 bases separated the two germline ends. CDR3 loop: CASSVVPTPNSPLHF. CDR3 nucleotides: TGTGCCAGCAGCGTAGTCCCAACGCCTAATTCACCCCTCCACTTT.

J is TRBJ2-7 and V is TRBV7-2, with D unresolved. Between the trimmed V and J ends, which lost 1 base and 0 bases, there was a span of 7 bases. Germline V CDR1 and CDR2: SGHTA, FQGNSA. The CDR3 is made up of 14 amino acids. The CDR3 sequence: CASSLGPFSYEQYF. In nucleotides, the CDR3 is TGTGCCAGCAGCTTAGGGCCATTCTCCTACGAGCAGTACTTC. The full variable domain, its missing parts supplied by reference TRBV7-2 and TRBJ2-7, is GAGVSQSPSNKVTEKGKDVELRCDPISGHTALYWYRQSLGQGLEFLIYFQGNSAPDKSGLPSDRFSAERTGGSVSTLTIQRTQQEDSAVYLCASSLGPFSYEQYFGPGTRLTVT.

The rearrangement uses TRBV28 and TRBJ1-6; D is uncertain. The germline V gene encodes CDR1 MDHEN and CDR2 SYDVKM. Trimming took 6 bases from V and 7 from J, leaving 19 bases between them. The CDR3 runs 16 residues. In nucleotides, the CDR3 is TGTGCCAGCAGCTTTACGGGGATTATGGGGAATTCACCCCTCCACTTT. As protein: CASSFTGIMGNSPLHF. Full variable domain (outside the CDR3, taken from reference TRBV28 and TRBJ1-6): DVKVTQSSRYLVKRTGEKVFLECVQDMDHENMFWYRQDPGLGLRLIYFSYDVKMKEKGDIPEGYSVSREKKERFSLILESASTNQTSMYLCASSFTGIMGNSPLHFGNGTRLTVT.

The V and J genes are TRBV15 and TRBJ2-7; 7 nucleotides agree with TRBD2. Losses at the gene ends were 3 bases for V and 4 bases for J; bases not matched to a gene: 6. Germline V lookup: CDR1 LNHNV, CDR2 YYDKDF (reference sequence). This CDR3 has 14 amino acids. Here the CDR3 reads CATSSSGGGYEQYF. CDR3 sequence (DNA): TGTGCCACCAGCAGTTCGGGGGGTGGGTACGAGCAGTACTTC.